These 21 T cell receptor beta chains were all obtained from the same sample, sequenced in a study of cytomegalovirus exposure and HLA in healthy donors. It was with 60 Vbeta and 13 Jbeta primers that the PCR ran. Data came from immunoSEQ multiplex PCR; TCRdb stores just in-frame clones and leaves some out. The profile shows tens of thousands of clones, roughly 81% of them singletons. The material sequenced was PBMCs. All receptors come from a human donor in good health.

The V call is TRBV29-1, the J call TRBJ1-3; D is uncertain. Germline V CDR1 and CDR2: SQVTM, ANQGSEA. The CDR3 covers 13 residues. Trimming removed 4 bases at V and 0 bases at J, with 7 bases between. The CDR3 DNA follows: TGCAGCGTTGTAACGGGCTCTGGAAACACCATATATTTT. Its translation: CSVVTGSGNTIYF.

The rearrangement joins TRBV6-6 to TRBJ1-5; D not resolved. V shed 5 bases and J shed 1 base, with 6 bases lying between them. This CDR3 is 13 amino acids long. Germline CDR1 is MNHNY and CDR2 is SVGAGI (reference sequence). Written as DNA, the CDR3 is TGTGCCAGCAGTCCCCAGAGCAATCAGCCCCAGCATTTT. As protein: CASSPQSNQPQHF.

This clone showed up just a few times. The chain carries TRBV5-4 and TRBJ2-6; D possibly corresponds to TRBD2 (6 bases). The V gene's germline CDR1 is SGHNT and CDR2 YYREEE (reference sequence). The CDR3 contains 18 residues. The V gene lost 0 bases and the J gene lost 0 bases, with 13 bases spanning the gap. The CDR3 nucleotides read TGTGCCAGCAGCTTGGAGGTAGCGGCCTTCTCTGGGGCCAACGTCCTGACTTTC. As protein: CASSLEVAAFSGANVLTF.

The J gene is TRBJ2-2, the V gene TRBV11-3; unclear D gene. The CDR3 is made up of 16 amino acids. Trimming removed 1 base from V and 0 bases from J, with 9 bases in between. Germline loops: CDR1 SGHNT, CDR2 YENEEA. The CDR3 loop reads CASSLGGQTNTGELFF. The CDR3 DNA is TGTGCCAGCAGCTTAGGAGGCCAGACGAACACCGGGGAGCTGTTTTTT.

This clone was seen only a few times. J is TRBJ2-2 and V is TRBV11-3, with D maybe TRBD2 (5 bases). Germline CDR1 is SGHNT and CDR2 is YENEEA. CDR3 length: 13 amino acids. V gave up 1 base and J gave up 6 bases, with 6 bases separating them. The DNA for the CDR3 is TGTGCCAGCAGCTTAGCGGGGTCCGGGGAGCTGTTTTTT. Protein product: CASSLAGSGELFF. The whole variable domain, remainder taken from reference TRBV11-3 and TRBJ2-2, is EAGVVQSPRYKIIEKKQPVAFWCNPISGHNTLYWYLQNLGQGPELLIRYENEEAVDDSQLPKDRFSAERLKGVDSTLKIQPAELGDSAVYLCASSLAGSGELFFGEGSRLTVL.

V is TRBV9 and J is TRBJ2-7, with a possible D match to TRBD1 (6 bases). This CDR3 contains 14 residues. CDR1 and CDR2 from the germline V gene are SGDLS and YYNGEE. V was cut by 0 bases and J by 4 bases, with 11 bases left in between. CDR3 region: CASSVAGTPYEQYF. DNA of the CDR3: TGTGCCAGCAGCGTAGCCGGGACACCTTACGAGCAGTACTTC.

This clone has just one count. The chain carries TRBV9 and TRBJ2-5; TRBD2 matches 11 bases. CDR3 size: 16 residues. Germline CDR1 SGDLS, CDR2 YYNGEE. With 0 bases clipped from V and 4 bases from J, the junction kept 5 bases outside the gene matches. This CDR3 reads CASSVDPGLAGETQYF. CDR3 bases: TGTGCCAGCAGCGTAGATCCAGGACTAGCGGGAGAGACCCAGTACTTC.

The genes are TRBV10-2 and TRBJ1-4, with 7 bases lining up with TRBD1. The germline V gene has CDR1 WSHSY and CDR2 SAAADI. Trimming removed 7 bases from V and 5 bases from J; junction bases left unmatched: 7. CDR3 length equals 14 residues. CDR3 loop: CASMGTAENEKLFF. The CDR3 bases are TGCGCCAGCATGGGGACAGCAGAGAATGAAAAACTGTTTTTT.

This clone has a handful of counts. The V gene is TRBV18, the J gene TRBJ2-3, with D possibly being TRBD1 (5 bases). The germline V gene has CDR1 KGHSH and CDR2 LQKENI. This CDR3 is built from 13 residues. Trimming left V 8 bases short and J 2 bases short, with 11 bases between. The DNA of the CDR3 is TGTGCCAGCGCCCCAGGGTACACAGATACGCAGTATTTT. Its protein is CASAPGYTDTQYF.

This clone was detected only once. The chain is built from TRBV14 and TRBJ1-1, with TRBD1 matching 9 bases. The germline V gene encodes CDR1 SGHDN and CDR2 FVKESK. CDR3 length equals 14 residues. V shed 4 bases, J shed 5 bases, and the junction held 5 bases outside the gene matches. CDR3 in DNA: TGTGCCAGCAGCCCAGACAGGGGGAGGACTGAAGCTTTCTTT. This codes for CASSPDRGRTEAFF.

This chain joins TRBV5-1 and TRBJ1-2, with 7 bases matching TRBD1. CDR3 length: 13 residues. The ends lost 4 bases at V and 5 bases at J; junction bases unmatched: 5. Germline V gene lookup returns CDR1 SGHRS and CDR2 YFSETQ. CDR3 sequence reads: CASSPETGYGYTF. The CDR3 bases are TGCGCCAGCAGCCCCGAGACAGGGTATGGCTACACCTTC.

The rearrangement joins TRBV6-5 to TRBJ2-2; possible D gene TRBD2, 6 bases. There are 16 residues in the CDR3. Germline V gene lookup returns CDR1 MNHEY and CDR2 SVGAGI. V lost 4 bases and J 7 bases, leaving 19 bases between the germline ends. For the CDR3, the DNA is TGTGCCAGCAGTTCCACCCTCACGGGCGGGGTCGGGGAGCTGTTTTTT. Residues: CASSSTLTGGVGELFF.

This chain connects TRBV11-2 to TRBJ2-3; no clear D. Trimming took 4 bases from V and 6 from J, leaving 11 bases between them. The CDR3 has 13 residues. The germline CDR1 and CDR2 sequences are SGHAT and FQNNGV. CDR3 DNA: TGTGCCAGCAGCTCCTACGAAGCGGATACGCAGTATTTT. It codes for CASSSYEADTQYF.

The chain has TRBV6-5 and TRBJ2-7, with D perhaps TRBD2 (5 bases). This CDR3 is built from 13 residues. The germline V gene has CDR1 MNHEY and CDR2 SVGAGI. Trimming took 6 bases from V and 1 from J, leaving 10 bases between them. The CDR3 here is CASRGLSSYEQYF. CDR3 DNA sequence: TGTGCCAGCAGAGGACTGTCTTCCTACGAGCAGTACTTC.

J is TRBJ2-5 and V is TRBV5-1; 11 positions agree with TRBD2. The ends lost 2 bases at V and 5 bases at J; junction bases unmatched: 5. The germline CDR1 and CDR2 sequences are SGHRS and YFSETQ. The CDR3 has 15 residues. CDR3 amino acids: CASSLLAGAGETQYF. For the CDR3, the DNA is TGCGCCAGCAGCTTACTAGCGGGAGCTGGGGAGACCCAGTACTTC.

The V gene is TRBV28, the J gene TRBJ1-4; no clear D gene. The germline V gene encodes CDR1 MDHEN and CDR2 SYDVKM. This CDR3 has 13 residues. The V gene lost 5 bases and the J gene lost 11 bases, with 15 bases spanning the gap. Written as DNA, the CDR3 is TGTGCCAGCAGTCCTCGGGGTGACTGCAAACTGTTTTTT. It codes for CASSPRGDCKLFF.

CDR3 loop: CSVELETGGLPKQYF. The CDR3 DNA reads as TGCAGCGTTGAACTTGAGACAGGAGGACTCCCCAAGCAGTACTTC. This chain connects TRBV29-1 to TRBJ2-7; maybe TRBD1 (6 bases). Trimming shortened V by 2 bases and J by 8 bases, and 22 bases separated the two germline ends. Germline CDR1 reads SQVTM; CDR2 reads ANQGSEA. This CDR3 is built from 15 residues.

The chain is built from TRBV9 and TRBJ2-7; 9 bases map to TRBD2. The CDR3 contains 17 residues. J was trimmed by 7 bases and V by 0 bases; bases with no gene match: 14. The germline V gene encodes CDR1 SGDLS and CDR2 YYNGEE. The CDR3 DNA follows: TGTGCCAGCAGCGTAGGAGGCGGGCGGGAGGGCCATGGGGAGCAGTACTTC. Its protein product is CASSVGGGREGHGEQYF.

The CDR3: CSVGFRFGQGSTGELFF. The DNA of the CDR3 is TGCAGCGTTGGCTTCAGGTTCGGACAGGGCAGCACCGGGGAGCTGTTTTTT. The J gene is TRBJ2-2, the V gene TRBV29-1; 8 bases are a match to TRBD1. This CDR3 contains 17 residues. V lost 4 bases and J lost 4; bases outside the gene matches: 14. Germline CDR1 reads SQVTM; CDR2 reads ANQGSEA.

The CDR3, as DNA: TGCGCCAGCAGATCGACACAGAATCAGCCCCAGCATTTT. Translating it yields CASRSTQNQPQHF. The V gene is TRBV10-2, the J gene TRBJ1-5; D is unresolved. CDR1 is WSHSY, CDR2 SAAADI, per germline. Deletions cut 6 bases from V and 4 bases from J, with 10 bases between. This CDR3 contains 13 residues.

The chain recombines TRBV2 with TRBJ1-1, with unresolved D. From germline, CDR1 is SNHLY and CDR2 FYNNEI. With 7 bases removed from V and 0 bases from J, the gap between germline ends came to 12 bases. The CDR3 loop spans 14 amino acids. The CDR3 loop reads CASTNSKMNTEAFF. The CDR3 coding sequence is TGTGCCAGCACCAACAGCAAAATGAACACTGAAGCTTTCTTT. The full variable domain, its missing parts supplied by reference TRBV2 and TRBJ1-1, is EPEVTQTPSHQVTQMGQEVILRCVPISNHLYFYWYRQILGQKVEFLVSFYNNEISEKSEIFDDQFSVERPDGSNFTLKIRSTKLEDSAMYFCASTNSKMNTEAFFGQGTRLTVV.